The rows below give T cell receptor beta chains drawn from one sample of a study of OX40 agonist ivuxolimab in advanced cancers. TCRdb keeps only in-frame clones here, not all; method: immunoSEQ multiplex PCR. Altogether tens of thousands of clones are present, around 89% being singletons, with the ten largest covering 0.75% to 1%. The sample was CD4+ or CD8+ T cells sorted from blood, taken in a trial of the OX40 agonist ivuxolimab. All receptors derive from an adult with an advanced solid tumor such as melanoma, head and neck, liver or kidney cancer. CDR3s leave out the opening cysteine and the closing phenylalanine or tryptophan. Each record gives: J gene, V gene, clone size, CDR3 protein. The size field is filled for only some rows; it gives once, few, many or a size class.

TRBJ1-1,TRBV6-5,.,ASSLSNTEAF
TRBJ1-1,TRBV2,once,ASSKQGLNTEAF
TRBJ1-1,TRBV5-1,.,ASSLDPQGRREAF
TRBJ1-6,TRBV27,.,ASSLKGQQNSPLH
TRBJ2-1,TRBV2,.,ASRPQREGNEQF
TRBJ2-1,TRBV19,.,ASSGGLSGVRDNEQF
TRBJ1-3,TRBV5-1,.,ASSLGQTGNTIY
TRBJ2-3,TRBV7-9,.,AGTESTDTQY
TRBJ2-3,TRBV7-3,.,ASSLRSSPDTQY
TRBJ2-7,TRBV2,.,ASSEGQRISYEQY
TRBJ1-2,TRBV7-9,.,ASSLVSRGRDNYT
TRBJ2-7,TRBV5-1,.,ASSLGGTEYEQY
TRBJ2-5,TRBV4-1,.,ASSQVGQGQETQY
TRBJ2-1,TRBV5-6,.,ASSHGWAGSGNEQF
TRBJ1-2,TRBV19,.,ASSMKWESYGYT
TRBJ2-6,TRBV28,.,ASSLSGANVLT
TRBJ1-5,TRBV4-2,.,ASSQGLNQPQH
TRBJ2-1,TRBV19,.,ASSDDRGSSYNEQF
TRBJ1-5,TRBV18,.,ASSPGQNNQPQH
TRBJ2-2,TRBV9,.,ASSILPGLAGEFGELF
TRBJ2-1,TRBV7-9,.,ASSPRTSRYNEQF
TRBJ2-7,TRBV6-6,.,ASSQSGTGGFGQY
TRBJ2-2,TRBV5-1,.,ASSQRVGGNTGELF
TRBJ2-3,TRBV2,once,ASSPTTSGHTDTQY
TRBJ2-2,TRBV7-8,.,ASSSGRLTNTGELF
TRBJ2-1,TRBV9,.,ASSAGEGLAGNRQF
TRBJ2-7,TRBV6-5,.,ASSYSGTNTYEQY
TRBJ2-1,TRBV5-4,.,ASSLSNEQF